This T cell receptor (beta chain) stems from a study of beta chain features in type 1 diabetes. Expressed TCRB transcripts got sequenced, as all isolated RNA was reverse transcribed. Assay used: immunoSEQ multiplex PCR; TCRdb lists only in-frame clones, some missing. The data show about 370,000 clones, with over 13% seen just once and 0.019% held by the top ten. With V trimmed by 4 bases and J by 6 bases, 9 bases remained unmatched. Germline lookup yields CDR1 MDHEN and CDR2 SYDVKM. This CDR3 is built from 15 residues. Study-wide results and limits: For patients, the naive, central memory and Treg TCRB repertoires appeared more alike than for healthy donors.

As regards this clone: The antigen remains unidentified.

The chain is built from TRBV28 and TRBJ2-7, with TRBD2 matching over 10 bases. The material sequenced was naive CD4+ T cells from blood. The source is a woman aged 18-30 years in good health. This CDR3 is CASSSPGLAALEQYF. CDR3 DNA: TGTGCCAGCAGTTCCCCCGGACTAGCGGCCCTCGAGCAGTACTTC. The full variable domain, completed using reference TRBV28 and TRBJ2-7, is DVKVTQSSRYLVKRTGEKVFLECVQDMDHENMFWYRQDPGLGLRLIYFSYDVKMKEKGDIPEGYSVSREKKERFSLILESASTNQTSMYLCASSSPGLAALEQYFGPGTRLTVT.